These T cell receptor beta chains were read from a single sample in a study of CD8 T cells in ankylosing spondylitis. TCRdb reprocessed the 5' RACE reads via MiXCR and lists one record per CDR3 protein. The sample yields approximately 200,000 distinct CDR3 sequences, around 13% seen once. What was sequenced was blood, either unsorted or a sorted T cell fraction (not recorded which). Every receptor here comes from a male donor with ankylosing spondylitis or in good health (not recorded which). The CDR3 runs from the conserved cysteine through the conserved F or W. The order of the fields is clone size, D gene, J gene, V gene, CDR3 DNA, CDR3 protein. A D gene is named only where the DNA matches it firmly. Not every row has a clone size; where given, it reads once, few, many or a size class.

NA,NA,TRBJ2-3,TRBV27,TGTGCCAGCAGTCCATGGGCTGGCGCTAGCACAGATACGCAGTATTTT,CASSPWAGASTDTQYF
few,TRBD2,TRBJ2-6,TRBV12-3/TRBV12-4,TGTGCCATCAGCCATTATCGGACTAGCGGGAGCTCTGGGGCCAACGTCCTGACTTTC,CAISHYRTSGSSGANVLTF
NA,TRBD2,TRBJ2-1,TRBV11-3,TGTGCCAGCAGCTTATGGACTAGCGGGAGCTCCTACAATGAGCAGTTCTTC,CASSLWTSGSSYNEQFF
many,TRBD1,TRBJ2-2,TRBV4-1,TGCGCCAGCAGCCTGACAGGGGCCTCAAAGAACACCGGGGAGCTGTTTTTT,CASSLTGASKNTGELFF
NA,NA,TRBJ2-3,TRBV6-1,TGTGCCAGCAGTCCCCATGGAGCTAGCACAGATACGCAGTATTTT,CASSPHGASTDTQYF
few,TRBD2,TRBJ2-1,TRBV4-1,TGCGCCAGCAGCCAAGTTGCGGGGGGGCCACGAAATGAGCAGTTCTTC,CASSQVAGGPRNEQFF
few,TRBD2,TRBJ2-3,TRBV6-6,TGTGCCAGCAGCCCCGTCCAGCGGGGAAGCACAGATACGCAGTATTTT,CASSPVQRGSTDTQYF
NA,TRBD1,TRBJ1-6,TRBV7-9,TGTGCCAGCAGCTTAGGACAGGGAGAGTGGTCACCCCTCCACTTT,CASSLGQGEWSPLHF
NA,NA,TRBJ2-1,TRBV27,TGTGCCAGCAGCCTTGTGAAGGGGTACAATGAGCAGTTCTTC,CASSLVKGYNEQFF
NA,TRBD1,TRBJ2-7,TRBV5-1,TGCGCCAGCAGCTTGGGGCCAGGGGGACCCCCCTACGAGCAGTACTTC,CASSLGPGGPPYEQYF
NA,NA,TRBJ2-7,TRBV27,TGTGCCAGCAGTCCTACAGGGGAGGGTTACGAGCAGTACTTC,CASSPTGEGYEQYF
NA,NA,TRBJ2-5,TRBV16,TGTGCCAGCAGCCCCAAGGACCAGCTTCAGACCCAGTACTTC,CASSPKDQLQTQYF
few,NA,TRBJ2-1,TRBV4-1,TGCGCCAGCAGCCAAGTCTGGACGGGGGCGGACAATGAGCAGTTCTTC,CASSQVWTGADNEQFF
NA,NA,TRBJ2-2,TRBV7-6,TGTGCCAGCAGCTTGAGGGACGGGACCACCGGGGAGCTGTTTTTT,CASSLRDGTTGELFF
few,NA,TRBJ2-1,TRBV21-1,TGTGCCAGCAACGGGAGAGGGGCAGGACCCTACAATGAGCAGTTCTTC,CASNGRGAGPYNEQFF
few,TRBD2,TRBJ2-7,TRBV10-3,TGTGCCATCAGTGATTCCCTAGCGGGCGTCTACGAGCAGTACTTC,CAISDSLAGVYEQYF
NA,NA,TRBJ1-1,TRBV7-2,TGTGCCAGCAGCGAGGCCGTTTTGAACACTGAAGCTTTCTTT,CASSEAVLNTEAFF
few,NA,TRBJ1-1,TRBV7-9,TGTGCCAGCGGGCCTTATGGTGAAGCTTTCTTT,CASGPYGEAFF
few,NA,TRBJ1-1,TRBV4-2,TGTGCCAGCAGCCCCCAATGGGCCTCGAACACTGAAGCTTTCTTT,CASSPQWASNTEAFF
NA,TRBD1,TRBJ1-6,TRBV27,TGTGCCAGCACCAGACAGGGCTATAATTCACCCCTCCACTTT,CASTRQGYNSPLHF
few,NA,TRBJ2-2,TRBV6-5,TGTGCCAGCAGTTCAAGAGACTCGAACACCGGGGAGCTGTTTTTT,CASSSRDSNTGELFF
NA,NA,TRBJ2-4,TRBV4-1,TGCGCCAGCAGCCAAGAGTACCTTCCCATTCAGTACTTC,CASSQEYLPIQYF
NA,NA,TRBJ2-7,TRBV6-1,TGTGCCAGCAGTGAAAAACCCTACGAGCAGTACTTC,CASSEKPYEQYF
many,NA,TRBJ2-3,TRBV27,TGTGCCAGCAGTTTGCGGGGGCGGATCACAGATACGCAGTATTTT,CASSLRGRITDTQYF
NA,NA,TRBJ1-2,TRBV9,TGTGCCAGCAGCCCCCCCCACTATGGCTACACCTTC,CASSPPHYGYTF
few,TRBD1,TRBJ1-2,TRBV4-2,TGTGCCAGCAGCCAACTAAGGACAGGGCCTTCTAACTATGGCTACACCTTC,CASSQLRTGPSNYGYTF
NA,TRBD1,TRBJ1-1,TRBV10-3,TGTGCCATCAGTTCTGCACCGACAGGGGAAGCTTTCTTT,CAISSAPTGEAFF
few,NA,TRBJ2-7,TRBV7-8,TGTGCCAGCAGCTTATATCAGCTCTCCTACGAGCAGTACTTC,CASSLYQLSYEQYF
few,TRBD1,TRBJ2-7,TRBV27,TGTGCCAGCAGTCCACAGGGGTCCCTCTACGAGCAGTACTTC,CASSPQGSLYEQYF
many,TRBD2,TRBJ2-3,TRBV6-1,TGTGCCAGCAGTGAATCGCTAGCGGGGAGCACAGATACGCAGTATTTT,CASSESLAGSTDTQYF
NA,TRBD1,TRBJ2-7,TRBV27,TGTGCCAGTTACAGGGCGGGACAGGGAGTGAGCTTC,CASYRAGQGVSF
many,NA,TRBJ1-1,TRBV20-1,TGCAGTGCTAGAGGCGGGAGGGACACTGAAGCTTTCTTT,CSARGGRDTEAFF
few,TRBD2,TRBJ2-7,TRBV2,TGTGCCAGCAGTCGAATCCCGGGACTAGCGGGCGAGCAGTACTTC,CASSRIPGLAGEQYF
many,NA,TRBJ2-7,TRBV5-1,TGCGCCAAGAGACGGGATTCCTACGAGCAGTACTTC,CAKRRDSYEQYF
NA,TRBD1,TRBJ2-2,TRBV6-1,TGTGCCAGCAAGCCCAGGGGGCCCTTAGAGCTGTTTTTT,CASKPRGPLELFF
few,TRBD1,TRBJ2-1,TRBV7-8,TGTGCCAGCAGCCCTCGCTGGACAGGGGGTTACTACAATGAGCAGTTCTTC,CASSPRWTGGYYNEQFF
many,NA,TRBJ1-1,TRBV2,TGTGCCAGCATCTTAAGAGGGGCTGAAGCTTTCTTT,CASILRGAEAFF
NA,NA,TRBJ1-2,TRBV11-3,TGTGCCAGCAGCTGGGGTGGGGGCTACACCTTC,CASSWGGGYTF
few,TRBD1,TRBJ1-6,TRBV12-3/TRBV12-4,TGTGCCAGCAGCTTGGGACAGGGGACGAGCTCACCCCTCCACTTT,CASSLGQGTSSPLHF
NA,NA,TRBJ2-5,TRBV5-6,TGTGCCAGCAGCCCCTTAGGAGACCAAGAGACCCAGTACTTC,CASSPLGDQETQYF
many,NA,TRBJ2-1,TRBV20-1,TGCAGTGCTCCCGTCCCTCCCCACAATGAGCAGTTCTTC,CSAPVPPHNEQFF
NA,TRBD1,TRBJ2-3,TRBV5-1,TGCGCCAGCAGCTTGGCCGTGACAGGGGCCACAGATACGCAGTATTTT,CASSLAVTGATDTQYF
NA,NA,TRBJ2-7,TRBV6-5,TGTGCCAGCAGTCATACTCAGGGGAGGTCCGAGCAGTACTTC,CASSHTQGRSEQYF
NA,NA,TRBJ2-2,TRBV28,TGTGCCAGCAGTCTATCACTAACCGGGACGGCCTTCACCGGGGAGCTGTTTTTT,CASSLSLTGTAFTGELFF
few,TRBD1,TRBJ2-2,TRBV27,TGTGCCAGCAGTTCTTGGGACAGAGTCGCGAACACCGGGGAGCTGTTTTTT,CASSSWDRVANTGELFF
many,TRBD1,TRBJ2-2,TRBV12-3/TRBV12-4,TGTGCCAGCACCGGGACAGGGGTGACCGGGGAGCTGTTTTTT,CASTGTGVTGELFF
many,NA,TRBJ1-1,TRBV12-3/TRBV12-4,TGTGCCAGCAGTTTATACGGGGGGCTTACTTTCACTGAAGCTTTCTTT,CASSLYGGLTFTEAFF
few,NA,TRBJ2-1,TRBV12-3/TRBV12-4,TGTGCCAGCAGTTTTCTCCCCAATGAGCAGTTCTTC,CASSFLPNEQFF